This T cell receptor (beta chain) was identified during a study of shared clonotypes between healthy human individuals. Study-level results: Shared clonotypes across all four donors exceeded non-shared ones in generation probability. Sequencing depth was expected to affect clonotype sharing among donors.

For this clone: Antigen unknown.

Trimming left V 4 bases short and J 4 bases short, with 11 bases between. This CDR3 spans 15 amino acids. Looked up from germline, CDR1 is MNHEY and CDR2 is SMNVEV (reference sequence). It was across several immunoSEQ plates that each subset's genomic DNA was evenly split. Some clones are missing from TCRdb's copy, which holds only in-frame ones; the method was immunoSEQ multiplex PCR. The sample contains around 700,000 clones, about two thirds of which appear only once. It was into CD45RA+ naive and CD45RA-negative memory subsets that the CD4+ cells were split. The clonotype comes from a woman aged 30 to 39 in good health. This chain uses TRBV27 with TRBJ2-6, with D unclear. The sample taken for sequencing was memory CD4+ T cells sorted from blood. This sample's subset: CD45RA-negative fraction. CDR3 in DNA: TGTGCCAGCAGTTACTGGGGTACCGGGGCCAACGTCCTGACTTTC. The encoded protein is CASSYWGTGANVLTF. The full variable domain, rest sourced from reference TRBV27 and TRBJ2-6, is EAQVTQNPRYLITVTGKKLTVTCSQNMNHEYMSWYRQDPGLGLRQIYYSMNVEVTDKGDVPEGYKVSRKEKRNFPLILESPSPNQTSLYFCASSYWGTGANVLTFGAGSRLTVL.